The clone carrying this T cell receptor (beta chain) showed up just a few times. Its antigen is not identified. The sample belongs to a study of T cells after yellow fever vaccination. A universal primer site and UMIs were added as TCR cDNA was made by 5'RACE template switching. TCRdb re-analysed the 5' RACE reads in MiXCR, keeping a single row per CDR3 protein. The sample shows about 260,000 distinct CDR3 sequences, approximately 12% of them seen only once. Study-level results: Subsequent booster samples again held most clones from primary vaccination (around 96% CD4, 85% to 90% CD8).

This clonotype originated in a young man who received the YFV17D yellow fever vaccine. Sequenced here: CD4+ T cells sorted from PBMCs, sampled 45 days after the yellow fever booster vaccination.

Written as DNA, the CDR3 is TGCAGTGCTAGGGCCCCCGGGGCTAGGGTACACGAGCAGTACTTC. Residues: CSARAPGARVHEQYF. This sequence joins TRBV20-1 and TRBJ2-7; D may be TRBD1 or TRBD2 (5 bases each). The CDR3 has 15 amino acids. CDR1 is DFQATT, CDR2 SNEGSKA, per germline (reference sequence). The V end was cut by 3 bases, the J end by 5 bases, with 20 bases between.